The sequence of this T cell receptor (beta chain) was determined in a study of tumor and adjacent non-tumor tissue in lung cancer. The overall study: Histology: about twelve adenocarcinoma, a couple of squamous cell carcinoma, 1 small cell lung cancer. Patients were aged about 31 to 76, approximately ten men and roughly 5 women, stage I to III. Study-wide results and limits: Compared with tumor, normal lung showed significantly lower TCR diversity. Normal lung showed higher cumulative top 100 clone frequency than tumor.

The CDR3 runs 13 residues. Germline values: CDR1 SQVTM, CDR2 ANQGSEA. The template was RNA from unsorted bulk tissue. This clonotype appeared a single time. What it recognizes is unknown. At one of its ends the junction is not consistent with the germline gene, which may arise from a read error. The library came from three nested PCR rounds adapted from ARM-PCR protocols. In TCRdb, the multiplex PCR reads were re-called with MiXCR into one record per CDR3 protein. The data show 85,000 to 100,000 distinct CDR3 sequences, approximately 65% seen once. The receptor's source is a man aged 55-75 years with non-small cell lung cancer. This chain uses TRBV29-1 with TRBJ1-1, with D unresolved. The sample consisted of lung tumor tissue. This CDR3 reads CNVVGKRNIEAFF. Written as DNA, the CDR3 is TGCAACGTTGTTGGAAAACGGAACATTGAAGCTTTCTTT.